Each of the 30 T cell receptor beta chains below was sequenced from the same sample in a study of blood T cells in healthy people across ages. A second PCR of 7 to 11 cycles used a sample-barcoded 5' primer and a J-beta primer mix. TCRdb fed the 5' RACE reads into MiXCR, producing one record per CDR3 protein. The repertoire consists of 1.5 million to 2 million distinct CDR3 sequences, with about 49% occurring once and the leading ten covering 2.1%. Sample: blood. All receptors derive from a middle-aged woman in good health.

This clonotype was detected only once. The V call is TRBV20-1, the J call TRBJ2-3, with 11 bases aligning to TRBD2. With 6 bases clipped from V and 3 bases from J, the junction kept 23 bases outside the gene matches. This CDR3 contains 20 residues. Germline V CDR1 and CDR2: DFQATT, SNEGSKA (reference sequence). This CDR3 reads CSAILARLAGGQGATDTQYF. The CDR3 nucleotides read TGCAGTGCCATCCTCGCGAGGCTAGCGGGGGGCCAAGGGGCGACAGATACGCAGTATTTT.

CDR3 loop: CASSPTQGRANEKLFF. Here the CDR3 DNA reads TGTGCCAGCAGTCCCACACAGGGAAGGGCTAATGAAAAACTGTTTTTT. This chain uses TRBV12-3 or TRBV12-4 with TRBJ1-4; D perhaps matches TRBD1 (6 bases). The CDR3 extends over 16 amino acids. Trimming took 5 bases from V and 3 from J, leaving 16 bases between them.

V usage is TRBV20-1 and J usage is TRBJ2-7; the D call may be TRBD1 or TRBD2 (6 bases each). CDR3 length: 12 amino acids. The germline V gene encodes CDR1 DFQATT and CDR2 SNEGSKA (reference sequence). V dropped 8 bases and J dropped 2 bases, with 13 bases sitting between them. DNA for the CDR3: TGCAGTTCAGGGGAGGTTACCTACGAGCAGTACTTC. It is translated as CSSGEVTYEQYF.

The gene calls are TRBV27 and TRBJ2-5, with 8 bases matching TRBD2. Unmatched junction bases numbered 13, after V lost 5 bases and J lost 5 bases. The CDR3 spans 16 residues. Germline loops: CDR1 MNHEY, CDR2 SMNVEV (reference sequence). The CDR3 sequence is CASSPRGRGGAETQYF. The CDR3 DNA follows: TGTGCCAGCAGTCCCCGGGGCCGGGGGGGTGCGGAGACCCAGTACTTC.

This clonotype was recorded many times. V gene TRBV29-1 combines with J gene TRBJ2-1; 8 bases match TRBD1. Germline CDR1 SQVTM, CDR2 ANQGSEA. V gave up 1 base and J gave up 0 bases; unmatched junction bases: 2. CDR3 length: 15 residues. DNA for the CDR3: TGCAGCGTTGAAGCTACAGGGGGCTCCTACAATGAGCAGTTCTTC. Translation: CSVEATGGSYNEQFF.

The chain links TRBV27 to TRBJ1-6; a weak D match, TRBD1 (6 bases). V lost 6 bases to trimming and J lost 6 bases, with 12 bases between them. Per the germline V gene, CDR1 is MNHEY and CDR2 is SMNVEV (reference sequence). The CDR3 loop spans 14 amino acids. For the CDR3, the DNA is TGTGCCAGCAGGCCGGGACACCGTAATTCACCCCTCCACTTT. Its protein is CASRPGHRNSPLHF.

This chain uses TRBV4-1 with TRBJ2-7; no clear D. The CDR3 is made up of 14 amino acids. V dropped 0 bases and J dropped 4 bases, with 10 bases sitting between them. Germline V gene lookup returns CDR1 MGHRA and CDR2 YSYEKL. CDR3 protein: CASSQEDTGYEQYF. In DNA, the CDR3 is TGCGCCAGCAGCCAAGAAGACACCGGGTACGAGCAGTACTTC.

The genes are TRBV2 and TRBJ2-3, with D perhaps matching TRBD1 or TRBD2 (5 bases each). V dropped 4 bases and J dropped 3 bases, with 17 bases sitting between them. The CDR3 has 16 amino acids. CDR1 is SNHLY and CDR2 is FYNNEI in the germline V gene. CDR3 bases: TGTGCCAGCAGTGCCCCCGGGACCGGTGAAACAGATACGCAGTATTTT. Its translation: CASSAPGTGETDTQYF.

This clonotype appeared a few times. This chain uses TRBV10-1 with TRBJ2-7; 11 nucleotides agree with TRBD2. With 0 bases clipped from V and 4 bases from J, the junction kept 2 bases outside the gene matches. The V gene's germline CDR1 is WNHNN and CDR2 SYGVQD (reference sequence). CDR3 length: 15 amino acids. CDR3 protein: CASSESSSGGYEQYF. The CDR3 DNA is TGCGCCAGCAGTGAGTCGTCTAGCGGGGGGTACGAGCAGTACTTC.

This clonotype was recorded only once. The chain uses TRBV6-2 or TRBV6-3 and TRBJ1-1, with 9 nucleotides matching TRBD1. Germline V gives CDR1 MNHEY, CDR2 SVGEGT. V dropped 5 bases and J dropped 1; count of bases not matched to a gene: 8. This CDR3 contains 16 residues. CDR3 sequence reads: CASSRNLGQGNTEAFF. The CDR3 bases are TGTGCCAGCAGTCGAAACTTGGGACAGGGGAACACTGAAGCTTTCTTT.

The chain employs TRBV7-2 and TRBJ1-5; no reliable D call. The CDR3 has 14 amino acids. Per germline, CDR1 SGHTA and CDR2 FQGNSA. V was trimmed by 5 bases and J by 5 bases, leaving 13 bases between them. The chain's CDR3 is CASSPLYGDQPQHF. The CDR3 nucleotides read TGTGCCAGCAGCCCCCTCTATGGGGATCAGCCCCAGCATTTT.

This clonotype was recorded once. This chain's CDR3 is CASSLAEEHSNQPQHF. The CDR3 region has the DNA TGTGCCAGCAGCTTAGCAGAGGAGCATAGCAATCAGCCCCAGCATTTT. V usage is TRBV7-2 and J usage is TRBJ1-5; no definite D call. The V gene's germline CDR1 is SGHTA and CDR2 FQGNSA. Deletions cut 0 bases from V and 0 bases from J, with 9 bases between. This CDR3 region has 16 residues.

This clonotype was detected a few times. The chain carries TRBV6-1 and TRBJ2-7; possible D gene TRBD1, 6 bases. The CDR3 sequence is 14 residues long. CDR1 MNHNS and CDR2 SASEGT come from the germline V gene. V shed 5 bases and J shed 3 bases, with 14 bases lying between them. The CDR3 protein is CASSSDRNFYEQYF. The CDR3, as DNA: TGTGCCAGCAGTTCCGACAGGAACTTCTACGAGCAGTACTTC.

This clonotype was found a few times. The CDR3 is CASSSRGSGDGYTF. Here the CDR3 DNA reads TGTGCCAGCAGCTCCAGGGGTTCCGGAGATGGCTACACCTTC. The chain employs TRBV7-6 and TRBJ1-2; possible D gene TRBD1, 6 bases. Germline V gene data show CDR1 as SGHVS and CDR2 as FNYEAQ. V was cut by 4 bases and J by 6 bases, with 15 bases left in between. The CDR3 runs 14 residues.

The chain combines TRBV11-2 with TRBJ2-7, with 8 nucleotides matching TRBD1. This CDR3 has 14 amino acids. CDR1 is SGHAT, CDR2 FQNNGV, per germline. Unmatched junction bases numbered 6, after V lost 5 bases and J lost 3 bases. CDR3: CASSQTGARYEQYF. CDR3 DNA sequence: TGTGCCAGCAGCCAGACAGGGGCCCGCTACGAGCAGTACTTC. The entire variable domain, with the rest obtained from reference TRBV11-2 and TRBJ2-7, is as follows: EAGVAQSPRYKIIEKRQSVAFWCNPISGHATLYWYQQILGQGPKLLIQFQNNGVVDDSQLPKDRFSAERLKGVDSTLKIQPAKLEDSAVYLCASSQTGARYEQYFGPGTRLTVT.

This clonotype was counted a few times. The chain has TRBV27 and TRBJ2-3; D gene ambiguous. The CDR3 runs 14 residues. Trimming left V 3 bases short and J 4 bases short, with 11 bases between. From germline, CDR1 is MNHEY and CDR2 SMNVEV (reference sequence). CDR3 protein: CASSLADGADTQYF. The CDR3 DNA is TGTGCCAGCAGTTTGGCGGACGGAGCAGATACGCAGTATTTT.

CDR3 protein: CASIGSKTYEQYF. CDR3 bases: TGTGCCAGCATTGGCAGCAAAACCTACGAGCAGTACTTC. This chain connects TRBV9 to TRBJ2-1; D ambiguous. With the DNA end fitting TRBJ2-7 better, the J assignment may be wrong. In germline, CDR1 is SGDLS, CDR2 YYNGEE. The CDR3 is 13 residues long.

This rearrangement joins TRBV28 to TRBJ2-5; TRBD1 aligns across 8 bases. CDR1 and CDR2 from the germline V gene are MDHEN and SYDVKM. This CDR3 region has 13 residues. Trimming took 2 bases from V and 12 from J; bases not matched to a gene: 8. The CDR3 sequence is CASSLLPDRAKYF. DNA for the CDR3: TGTGCCAGCAGTTTACTGCCGGACAGGGCAAAGTACTTC. Supplemented by reference TRBV28 and TRBJ2-5, the full variable domain reads DVKVTQSSRYLVKRTGEKVFLECVQDMDHENMFWYRQDPGLGLRLIYFSYDVKMKEKGDIPEGYSVSREKKERFSLILESASTNQTSMYLCASSLLPDRAKYFGPGTRLLVL.

The chain is built from TRBV6-5 and TRBJ2-7; perhaps TRBD2 as D (6 bases). The ends were cut back, 7 bases at V and 3 bases at J, with 19 bases in the middle. There are 15 residues in the CDR3. Germline loops: CDR1 MNHEY, CDR2 SVGAGI. The CDR3 region has the DNA TGTGCCAGCAACGCTCTCGGGACTCCAAACTACGAGCAGTACTTC. It codes for CASNALGTPNYEQYF.

This clonotype was detected a few times. The CDR3: CASSWAPGRSYEQYF. The CDR3 DNA reads TGTGCCAGCAGTTGGGCCCCAGGAAGGTCCTACGAGCAGTACTTC. The chain is built from TRBV27 and TRBJ2-7, with unresolved D. V lost 4 bases, J lost 1 base, and 14 bases lay in between. From germline, CDR1 is MNHEY and CDR2 SMNVEV (reference sequence). The CDR3 has 15 amino acids.

A few counts support this clonotype. The chain has TRBV7-2 and TRBJ2-7; no clear D gene. The CDR3 length is 13 residues. Germline CDR1 and CDR2: SGHTA and FQGNSA. Trimming shortened V by 5 bases and J by 6 bases, and 14 bases separated the two germline ends. CDR3 DNA: TGTGCCAGCAGCCGAACTCAGACATCCGAGCAGTACTTC. Amino acids: CASSRTQTSEQYF.

The chain employs TRBV9 and TRBJ2-1, with TRBD1 matching 7 bases. Germline loops: CDR1 SGDLS, CDR2 YYNGEE. CDR3 length equals 13 residues. V lost 3 bases and J lost 9; bases outside the gene matches: 6. CDR3 region: CASSGQGPLEQFF. As DNA, the CDR3 is TGTGCCAGCAGCGGACAGGGCCCCCTTGAGCAGTTCTTC.

The genes are TRBV9 and TRBJ2-3, with D uncertain. This CDR3 has 16 residues. Between the trimmed V and J ends, which lost 0 bases and 1 base, there was a span of 12 bases. Germline V gene lookup returns CDR1 SGDLS and CDR2 YYNGEE. DNA of the CDR3: TGTGCCAGCAGCGTAGCTCTGGGCGTAGGCACAGATACGCAGTATTTT. Translation gives CASSVALGVGTDTQYF.

V gene TRBV29-1 combines with J gene TRBJ2-5, with TRBD2 identical over 9 bases. This CDR3 has 16 amino acids. V gave up 3 bases and J gave up 0 bases; unmatched junction bases: 8. CDR1 is SQVTM and CDR2 is ANQGSEA in the germline V gene. The CDR3 loop reads CSVDPLAGKYQETQYF. Here the CDR3 DNA reads TGCAGCGTTGACCCCCTAGCGGGAAAGTACCAAGAGACCCAGTACTTC.

This sequence joins TRBV27 and TRBJ2-1; the match to TRBD1 covers 11 bases. CDR1 is MNHEY, CDR2 SMNVEV, per germline (reference sequence). The CDR3 is 17 amino acids. Trimming at V came to 5 bases and at J to 5 bases, leaving 11 bases not matched to a gene. The CDR3 loop is CASSLRTGGGNHNEQFF. Here the CDR3 DNA reads TGTGCCAGCAGTCTTCGGACAGGGGGCGGGAATCACAATGAGCAGTTCTTC.

The V call is TRBV27, the J call TRBJ1-1, with 7 bases identical to TRBD1. With V trimmed by 0 bases and J by 4 bases, 8 bases remained unmatched. Germline CDR1 is MNHEY and CDR2 is SMNVEV (reference sequence). CDR3 size: 16 residues. CDR3 loop: CASSLSWNHRGTEAFF. As DNA, the CDR3 is TGTGCCAGCAGTTTATCGTGGAACCACAGGGGCACTGAAGCTTTCTTT.

The J gene is TRBJ1-2, the V gene TRBV5-6; D may be TRBD1 (5 bases). There are 16 residues in the CDR3. Between the trimmed V and J ends, which lost 3 bases and 4 bases, there was a span of 19 bases. Germline CDR1 SGHDT, CDR2 YYEEEE. In nucleotides, the CDR3 is TGTGCCAGCAGCTGGGGGTCGCGGACGGGCGGCTATGGCTACACCTTC. Protein: CASSWGSRTGGYGYTF.

This clonotype was seen a handful of times. The V and J genes are TRBV20-1 and TRBJ1-2; no reliable D call. The germline CDR1 and CDR2 sequences are DFQATT and SNEGSKA (reference sequence). This CDR3 is 13 amino acids long. V lost 6 bases, J lost 8 bases, and 19 bases lay in between. The CDR3 reads CSAFIDPRVGYTF. The CDR3 region has the DNA TGCAGTGCCTTCATCGACCCTCGGGTGGGCTACACCTTC.

The chain combines TRBV18 with TRBJ2-3, with D perhaps TRBD2 (5 bases). Germline CDR1 is KGHSH and CDR2 is LQKENI. The CDR3 contains 15 residues. Trimming stripped 0 bases from V and 6 bases from J, with 13 bases between. The CDR3 region is CASSPPRAPQDTQYF. The CDR3 region has the DNA TGTGCCAGCTCACCACCGAGGGCACCTCAGGATACGCAGTATTTT.

V and J are TRBV20-1 and TRBJ2-3, with TRBD2 matching over 11 bases. Unmatched junction bases numbered 11, after V lost 1 base and J lost 8 bases. This CDR3 is built from 16 residues. Per the germline V gene, CDR1 is DFQATT and CDR2 is SNEGSKA (reference sequence). The CDR3 reads CSARVGLAGGSGTQYF. The CDR3, as DNA: TGCAGTGCTAGAGTAGGGCTAGCGGGGGGTTCGGGTACGCAGTATTTT.